The rows below give T cell receptor beta chains drawn from one sample of a study of blood T cell repertoires in COVID-19. Profiled with immunoSEQ multiplex PCR; TCRdb holds only in-frame clones, not every one. The sample lists roughly 160,000 clones; over 70% were seen once. Material for sequencing was PBMCs or T cells enriched from blood (not recorded which). Source of these receptors: a woman aged 55-69 years who had recovered from COVID-19. CDR3s include the opening cysteine and the closing phenylalanine or tryptophan. Each record gives: D gene, V gene, J gene, clone size, CDR3 protein, CDR3 DNA. The D gene is left open where the match is weak. Clone size is stated in some rows and not others, as once, few, many or a class when expanded.

TRBD1	TRBV7-8	TRBJ1-2	.	CASSLTDRGQYGYTF	TGTGCCAGCAGCTTAACCGACAGGGGGCAATATGGCTACACCTTC
TRBD1	TRBV5-1	TRBJ2-7	.	CASSWGSGTAAEQYF	TGCGCCAGCAGCTGGGGGTCCGGGACAGCTGCCGAGCAGTACTTC
TRBD1	TRBV19	TRBJ1-3	.	CASTDIRTGTGPSGNTIYF	TGTGCCAGTACCGATATTCGGACCGGGACAGGGCCTTCTGGAAACACCATATATTTT
TRBD1	TRBV7-9	TRBJ1-5	.	CASSPITGAQHF	TGTGCCAGCAGTCCGATCACAGGGGCCCAGCATTTT
TRBD2	TRBV3-1/TRBV3-2	TRBJ2-1	.	CASSPLAGAHEDEQFF	TGTGCCAGCAGCCCATTAGCGGGAGCCCACGAGGATGAGCAGTTCTTC
.	TRBV28	TRBJ2-7	many	CASSSPYEQYF	TGTGCCAGCAGCTCCCCCTACGAGCAGTACTTC
TRBD1	TRBV5-4	TRBJ2-7	.	CASSSPTGGSYEQYF	TGTGCCAGCAGCTCCCCGACAGGGGGATCCTACGAGCAGTACTTC
TRBD1	TRBV9	TRBJ1-3	.	CASSVVAGQVDTIYF	TGTGCCAGCAGCGTAGTTGCGGGACAGGTAGACACCATATATTTT
.	TRBV18	TRBJ2-7	.	CASSPPPGSASYEQYF	TGTGCCAGCTCACCACCTCCAGGTTCCGCCTCCTACGAGCAGTACTTC
.	TRBV2	TRBJ1-4	.	CASSFLQGPSTNEKLFF	TGTGCCAGCAGTTTTCTCCAGGGGCCCTCAACTAATGAAAAACTGTTTTTT
.	TRBV10-3	TRBJ1-1	.	CAISAGGSEGAEAFF	TGTGCCATCAGTGCCGGAGGGAGTGAGGGAGCTGAAGCTTTCTTT
.	TRBV28	TRBJ1-5	.	CASSPGLRHQPQHF	TGTGCCAGCAGTCCGGGGTTAAGGCACCAGCCCCAGCATTTT
.	TRBV12-5	TRBJ2-7	.	CASGFATYEQYF	TGTGCTAGTGGTTTCGCGACCTACGAGCAGTACTTC
.	TRBV11-2	TRBJ2-1	.	CASSVGLLVKNEQFF	TGTGCCAGCAGCGTGGGACTCCTAGTTAAGAATGAGCAGTTCTTC
TRBD1	TRBV5-1	TRBJ1-5	.	CASSSTGEGNQPQHF	TGCGCCAGCAGCTCGACAGGGGAGGGCAATCAGCCCCAGCATTTT
TRBD1	TRBV12-5	TRBJ1-6	.	CASGPDTAGQGRSPLHF	TGTGCTAGTGGCCCGGATACGGCGGGACAGGGTCGATCACCCCTCCACTTT
TRBD1	TRBV10-3	TRBJ1-6	.	CAISPTDRGKKPLHF	TGTGCCATCAGCCCGACGGACAGGGGGAAAAAACCCCTCCACTTT
TRBD2	TRBV9	TRBJ2-7	.	CASSLTSGRAREQYF	TGTGCCAGCAGCCTCACTAGCGGGAGGGCCCGCGAGCAGTACTTC
.	TRBV28	TRBJ1-2	few	CASSLRVTNYGYTF	TGTGCCAGCAGTTTACGGGTGACTAACTATGGCTACACCTTC
TRBD2	TRBV29-1	TRBJ2-5	.	CSVREGEETQYF	TGCAGCGTTCGGGAGGGGGAAGAGACCCAGTACTTC
.	TRBV18	TRBJ1-5	.	CASSLTGSLGQHF	TGTGCCAGCTCGCTAACAGGGTCGTTGGGCCAGCATTTT
.	TRBV3-1/TRBV3-2	TRBJ1-3	.	CASSQVGTSLSGNTIYF	TGTGCCAGCAGCCAAGTAGGGACAAGCCTCTCTGGAAACACCATATATTTT
.	TRBV25-1	TRBJ1-3	.	CASSESLVGDTIYF	TGTGCCAGCAGTGAATCCTTGGTAGGAGACACCATATATTTT
.	TRBV25-1	TRBJ2-7	.	CASTALTGDEQYF	TGTGCCAGCACTGCTCTAACGGGTGACGAGCAGTACTTC
.	TRBV6-5	TRBJ1-4	once	CASSPGVNNEKLFF	TGTGCCAGCAGTCCAGGGGTTAATAATGAAAAACTGTTTTTT
.	TRBV19	TRBJ2-1	few	CASSPHLAIANEQFF	TGTGCCAGTAGCCCTCATCTAGCGATTGCCAATGAGCAGTTCTTC
TRBD1	TRBV9	TRBJ1-6	.	CASSVGTGTNSPLHF	TGTGCCAGCAGCGTAGGGACAGGGACTAATTCACCCCTCCACTTT
.	TRBV5-6	TRBJ1-1	.	CASSLDTGKAFF	TGTGCCAGCAGCTTGGATACGGGGAAAGCTTTCTTT
.	TRBV5-1	TRBJ2-5	once	CASSATAGETQYF	TGCGCCAGCAGCGCTACCGCGGGGGAGACCCAGTACTTC
TRBD1	TRBV5-8	TRBJ2-7	.	CASSQGAGAYEQYF	TGTGCCAGCAGTCAGGGGGCAGGGGCTTACGAGCAGTACTTC
TRBD2	TRBV7-7	TRBJ2-2	few	CASSLGGSAGGPTGELFF	TGTGCCAGCAGCTTAGGAGGGTCAGCGGGAGGGCCTACCGGGGAGCTGTTTTTT
.	TRBV30	TRBJ1-2	.	CAWSVTSYGYTF	TGTGCCTGGAGTGTAACCAGCTATGGCTACACCTTC
TRBD1	TRBV2	TRBJ1-5	.	CASSEEGAIRNQPQHF	TGTGCCAGCAGTGAAGAGGGGGCTATCCGTAATCAGCCCCAGCATTTT
TRBD1	TRBV12-3/TRBV12-4	TRBJ1-2	.	CASSLPGGYGYTF	TGTGCCAGCAGTTTGCCAGGGGGGTATGGCTACACCTTC
.	TRBV7-9	TRBJ1-2	.	CASSNRRLVGYGYTF	TGTGCCAGCAGCAACCGCCGGTTGGTCGGCTATGGCTACACCTTC
.	TRBV5-4	TRBJ1-1	.	CASSLDSLRNTEAFF	TGTGCCAGCAGCTTGGATTCTTTGAGGAACACTGAAGCTTTCTTT
TRBD2	TRBV27	TRBJ2-1	.	CASSPLAGGRGDEQFF	TGTGCCAGCAGTCCCCTTGCGGGAGGGCGCGGGGATGAGCAGTTCTTC
TRBD1	TRBV6-5	TRBJ1-2	.	CASSTTGDYGYTF	TGTGCCAGCAGCACGACAGGGGACTATGGCTACACCTTC
TRBD1	TRBV5-1	TRBJ2-3	few	CASAVGRQGADTQYF	TGCGCCAGCGCTGTGGGGAGACAGGGAGCTGATACGCAGTATTTT
TRBD2	TRBV18	TRBJ2-3	.	CASSSGTSGSGTDTQYF	TGTGCCAGCTCATCCGGGACTAGCGGGAGTGGCACAGATACGCAGTATTTT
TRBD1	TRBV6-5	TRBJ1-2	.	CASRSTGDLGYTF	TGTGCCAGCAGATCGACAGGGGATCTGGGCTACACCTTC
TRBD2	TRBV11-3	TRBJ2-1	.	CASSPRLERGYLYNEQFF	TGTGCCAGCAGCCCGCGCCTTGAGCGGGGGTACCTCTACAATGAGCAGTTCTTC
.	TRBV7-3	TRBJ1-2	.	CASSLEARGYGYTF	TGTGCCAGCAGCTTAGAGGCCAGGGGATATGGCTACACCTTC
TRBD1	TRBV5-1	TRBJ1-1	.	CASSGQGSDAFF	TGCGCCAGCAGCGGACAGGGGTCGGACGCTTTCTTT
.	TRBV7-8	TRBJ1-1	few	CATTVIRTSTEAFF	TGTGCCACCACTGTGATCCGAACGAGCACTGAAGCTTTCTTT
.	TRBV18	TRBJ1-1	.	CASSPTSGMNTEAFF	TGTGCCAGCTCACCTACATCAGGGATGAACACTGAAGCTTTCTTT
TRBD1	TRBV5-1	TRBJ1-5	.	CASSLNRGRDQPQHF	TGCGCCAGCAGCCTGAACAGGGGTCGGGATCAGCCCCAGCATTTT
.	TRBV6-5	TRBJ2-2	.	CASSLRSKSNTGELFF	TGTGCCAGCAGTTTGAGGAGCAAATCGAACACCGGGGAGCTGTTTTTT
TRBD2	TRBV6-1	TRBJ2-1	.	CASRELMSGGEGDEQFF	TGTGCCAGCAGGGAACTAATGAGCGGGGGGGAAGGCGATGAGCAGTTCTTC
TRBD1	TRBV18	TRBJ1-4	.	CASSPRQGEKLFF	TGTGCCAGCTCACCGCGACAGGGTGAAAAACTGTTTTTT